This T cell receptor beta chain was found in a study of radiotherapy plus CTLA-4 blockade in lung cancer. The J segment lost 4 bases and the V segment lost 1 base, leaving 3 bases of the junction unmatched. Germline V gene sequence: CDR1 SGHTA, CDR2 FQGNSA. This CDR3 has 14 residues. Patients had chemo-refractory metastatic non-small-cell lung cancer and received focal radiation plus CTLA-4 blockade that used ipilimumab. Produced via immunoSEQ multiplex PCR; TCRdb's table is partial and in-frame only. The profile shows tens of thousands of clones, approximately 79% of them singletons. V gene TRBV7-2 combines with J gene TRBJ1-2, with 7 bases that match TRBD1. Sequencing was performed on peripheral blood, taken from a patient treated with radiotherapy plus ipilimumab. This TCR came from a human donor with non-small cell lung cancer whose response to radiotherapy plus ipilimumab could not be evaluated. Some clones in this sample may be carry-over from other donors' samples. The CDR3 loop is CASSLGQGSYGYTF. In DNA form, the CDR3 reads TGTGCCAGCAGCTTAGGACAGGGAAGCTATGGCTACACCTTC. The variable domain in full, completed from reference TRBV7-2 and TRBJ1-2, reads GAGVSQSPSNKVTEKGKDVELRCDPISGHTALYWYRQSLGQGLEFLIYFQGNSAPDKSGLPSDRFSAERTGGSVSTLTIQRTQQEDSAVYLCASSLGQGSYGYTFGSGTRLTVV.